This T cell receptor (beta chain) emerged from a study of T cell changes during pregnancy in multiple sclerosis. Method: immunoSEQ multiplex PCR; TCRdb's copy keeps in-frame clones and lacks some. The sample gives 35,000 to 45,000 clones, 90% to 95% of which show up once; around 0.78% is in the top ten. Germline assignment: CDR1 LGHNA and CDR2 YSLEER. The CDR3 contains 15 residues. V shed 1 base, J shed 10 bases, and the junction held 5 bases outside the gene matches. Sequencing was performed on CD4+ T cells from peripheral blood mononuclear cells, taken before pregnancy. The sequence derives from a female donor with multiple sclerosis, enrolled in a pregnancy study. This chain connects TRBV4-3 to TRBJ1-6; 9 bases map to TRBD1. CDR3 DNA sequence: TGCGCCAGCAGCCAAGCCCCGGGACAGGGATCACCCCTCCACTTT. Its translation is CASSQAPGQGSPLHF.